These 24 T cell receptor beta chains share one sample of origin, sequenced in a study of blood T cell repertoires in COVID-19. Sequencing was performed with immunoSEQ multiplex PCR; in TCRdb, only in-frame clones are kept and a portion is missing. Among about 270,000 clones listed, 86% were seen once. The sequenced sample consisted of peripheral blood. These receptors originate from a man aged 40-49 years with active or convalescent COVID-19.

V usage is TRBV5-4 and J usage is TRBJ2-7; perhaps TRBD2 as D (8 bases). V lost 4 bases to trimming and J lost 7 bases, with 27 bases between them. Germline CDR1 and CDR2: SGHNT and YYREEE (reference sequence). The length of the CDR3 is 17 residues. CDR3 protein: CASSPGGGTGVLFEQYF. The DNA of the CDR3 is TGTGCCAGCAGCCCGGGGGGGGGAACAGGGGTTCTGTTTGAGCAGTACTTC. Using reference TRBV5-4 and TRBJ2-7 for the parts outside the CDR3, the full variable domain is ETGVTQSPTHLIKTRGQQVTLRCSSQSGHNTVSWYQQALGQGPQFIFQYYREEENGRGNFPPRFSGLQFPNYSSELNVNALELDDSALYLCASSPGGGTGVLFEQYFGPGTRLTVT.

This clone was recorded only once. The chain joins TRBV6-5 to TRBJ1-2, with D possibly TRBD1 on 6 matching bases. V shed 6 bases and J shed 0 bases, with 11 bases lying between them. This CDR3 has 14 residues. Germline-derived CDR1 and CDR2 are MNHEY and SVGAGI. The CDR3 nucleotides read TGTGCCAGCAGCGTGGACAGATCTAACTATGGCTACACCTTC. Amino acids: CASSVDRSNYGYTF.

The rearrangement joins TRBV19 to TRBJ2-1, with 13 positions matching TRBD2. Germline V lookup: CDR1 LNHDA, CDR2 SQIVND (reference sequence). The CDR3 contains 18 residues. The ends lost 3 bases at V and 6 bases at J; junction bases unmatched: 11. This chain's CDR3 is CASSILGLAGVGVNEQFF. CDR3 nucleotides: TGTGCCAGTAGTATTCTTGGACTAGCGGGAGTTGGGGTCAATGAGCAGTTCTTC.

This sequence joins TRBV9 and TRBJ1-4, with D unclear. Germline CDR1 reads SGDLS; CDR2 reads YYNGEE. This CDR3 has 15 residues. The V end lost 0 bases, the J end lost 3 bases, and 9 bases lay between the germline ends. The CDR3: CASSVAADPNEKLFF. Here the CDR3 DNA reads TGTGCCAGCAGCGTAGCGGCGGATCCTAATGAAAAACTGTTTTTT.

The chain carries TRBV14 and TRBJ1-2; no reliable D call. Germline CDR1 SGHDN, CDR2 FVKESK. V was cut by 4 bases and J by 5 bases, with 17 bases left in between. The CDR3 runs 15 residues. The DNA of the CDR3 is TGTGCCAGCAGCCCCCGAGACGGGTACCTATATGGCTACACCTTC. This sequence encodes CASSPRDGYLYGYTF.

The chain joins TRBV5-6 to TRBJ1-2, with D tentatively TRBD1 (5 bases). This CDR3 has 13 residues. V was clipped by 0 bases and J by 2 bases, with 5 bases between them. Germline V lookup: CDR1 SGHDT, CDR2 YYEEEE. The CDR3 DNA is TGTGCCAGCAGCTTGGACAGGAACTATGGCTACACCTTC. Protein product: CASSLDRNYGYTF.

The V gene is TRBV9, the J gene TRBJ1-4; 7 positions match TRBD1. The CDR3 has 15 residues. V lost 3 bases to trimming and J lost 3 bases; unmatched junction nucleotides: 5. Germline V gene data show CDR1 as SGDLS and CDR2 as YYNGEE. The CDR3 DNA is TGTGCCAGCAGCGCGGGGGACAGTTCTAATGAAAAACTGTTTTTT. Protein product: CASSAGDSSNEKLFF.

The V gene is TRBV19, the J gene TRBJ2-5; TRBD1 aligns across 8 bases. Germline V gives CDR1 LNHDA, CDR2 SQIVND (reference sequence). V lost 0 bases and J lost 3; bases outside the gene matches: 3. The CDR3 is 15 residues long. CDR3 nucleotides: TGTGCCAGTAGTATAGATCAGACAGGGGAAGAGACCCAGTACTTC. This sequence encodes CASSIDQTGEETQYF.

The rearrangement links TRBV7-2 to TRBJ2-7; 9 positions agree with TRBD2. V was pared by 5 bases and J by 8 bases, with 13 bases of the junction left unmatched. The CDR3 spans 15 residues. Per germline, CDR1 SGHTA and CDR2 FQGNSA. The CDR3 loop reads CASSPNLSGRSQQYF. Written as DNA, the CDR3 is TGTGCCAGCAGCCCGAACCTTAGCGGGAGATCTCAGCAGTACTTC.

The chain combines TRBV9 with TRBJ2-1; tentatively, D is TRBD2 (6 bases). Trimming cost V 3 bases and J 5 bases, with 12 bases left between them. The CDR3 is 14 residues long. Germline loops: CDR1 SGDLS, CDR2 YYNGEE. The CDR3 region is CASSETGAHNEQFF. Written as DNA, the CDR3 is TGTGCCAGCAGCGAAACGGGAGCCCACAATGAGCAGTTCTTC.

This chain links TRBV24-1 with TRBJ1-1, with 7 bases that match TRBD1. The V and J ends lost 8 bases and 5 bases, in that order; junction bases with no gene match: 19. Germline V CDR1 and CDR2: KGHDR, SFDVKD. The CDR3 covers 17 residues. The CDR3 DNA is TGTGCCACCACGCTACATTTCGTAGACAGGGAGCGGACTGAAGCTTTCTTT. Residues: CATTLHFVDRERTEAFF.

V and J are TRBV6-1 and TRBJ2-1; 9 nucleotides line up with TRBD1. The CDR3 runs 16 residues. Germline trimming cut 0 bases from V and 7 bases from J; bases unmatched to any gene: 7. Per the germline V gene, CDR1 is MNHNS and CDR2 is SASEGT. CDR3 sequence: CASSEARGTGRNEQFF. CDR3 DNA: TGTGCCAGCAGTGAAGCGCGGGGGACAGGGAGGAATGAGCAGTTCTTC.

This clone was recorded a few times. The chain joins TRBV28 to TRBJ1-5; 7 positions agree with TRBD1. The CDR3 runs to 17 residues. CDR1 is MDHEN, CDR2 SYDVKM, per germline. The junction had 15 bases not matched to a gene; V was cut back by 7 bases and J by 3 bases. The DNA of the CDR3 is TGTGCCAGCATCCTAGGGGTTCCGGGACAGCTCAATCAGCCCCAGCATTTT. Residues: CASILGVPGQLNQPQHF. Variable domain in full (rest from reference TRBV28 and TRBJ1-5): DVKVTQSSRYLVKRTGEKVFLECVQDMDHENMFWYRQDPGLGLRLIYFSYDVKMKEKGDIPEGYSVSREKKERFSLILESASTNQTSMYLCASILGVPGQLNQPQHFGDGTRLSIL.

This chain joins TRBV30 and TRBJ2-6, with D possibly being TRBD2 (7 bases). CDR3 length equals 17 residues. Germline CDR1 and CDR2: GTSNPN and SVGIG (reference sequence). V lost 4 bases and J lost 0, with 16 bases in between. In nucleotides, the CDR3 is TGTGCCTGGACGGGGGGCAACAGGTACTCTGGGGCCAACGTCCTGACTTTC. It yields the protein CAWTGGNRYSGANVLTF.

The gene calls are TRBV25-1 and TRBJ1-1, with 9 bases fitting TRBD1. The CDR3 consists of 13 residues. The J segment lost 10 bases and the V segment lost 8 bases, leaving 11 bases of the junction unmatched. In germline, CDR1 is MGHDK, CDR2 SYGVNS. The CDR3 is CASGGVDRGGAFF. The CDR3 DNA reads TGTGCCAGCGGGGGAGTGGACAGGGGAGGAGCTTTCTTT.

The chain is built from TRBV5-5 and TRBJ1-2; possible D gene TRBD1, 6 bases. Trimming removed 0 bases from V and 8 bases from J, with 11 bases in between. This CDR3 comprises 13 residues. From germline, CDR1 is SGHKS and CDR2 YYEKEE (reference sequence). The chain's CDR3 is CASSLASGAGYTF. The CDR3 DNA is TGTGCCAGCAGCTTGGCCTCAGGGGCGGGCTACACCTTC. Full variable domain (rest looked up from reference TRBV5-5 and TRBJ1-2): DAGVTQSPTHLIKTRGQQVTLRCSPISGHKSVSWYQQVLGQGPQFIFQYYEKEERGRGNFPDRFSARQFPNYSSELNVNALLLGDSALYLCASSLASGAGYTFGSGTRLTVV.

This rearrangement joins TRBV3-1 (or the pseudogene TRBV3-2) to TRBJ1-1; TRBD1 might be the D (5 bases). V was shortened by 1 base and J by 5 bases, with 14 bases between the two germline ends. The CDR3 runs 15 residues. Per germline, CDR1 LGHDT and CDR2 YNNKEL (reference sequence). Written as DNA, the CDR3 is TGTGCCAGCAGCCAAGCCCCTGGGGGGGGAACTGAAGCTTTCTTT. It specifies CASSQAPGGGTEAFF.

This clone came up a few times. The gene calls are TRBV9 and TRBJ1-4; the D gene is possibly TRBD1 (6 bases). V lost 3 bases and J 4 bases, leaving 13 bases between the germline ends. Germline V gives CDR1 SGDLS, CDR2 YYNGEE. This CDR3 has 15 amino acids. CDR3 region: CASSENQGINEKLFF. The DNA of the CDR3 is TGTGCCAGCAGCGAGAATCAGGGGATTAATGAAAAACTGTTTTTT.

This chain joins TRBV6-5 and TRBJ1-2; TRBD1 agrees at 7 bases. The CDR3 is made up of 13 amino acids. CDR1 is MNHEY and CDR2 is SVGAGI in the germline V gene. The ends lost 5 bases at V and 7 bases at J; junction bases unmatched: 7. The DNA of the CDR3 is TGTGCCAGCAGTCAGAATACAGGGGCTGGCTACACCTTC. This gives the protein CASSQNTGAGYTF.

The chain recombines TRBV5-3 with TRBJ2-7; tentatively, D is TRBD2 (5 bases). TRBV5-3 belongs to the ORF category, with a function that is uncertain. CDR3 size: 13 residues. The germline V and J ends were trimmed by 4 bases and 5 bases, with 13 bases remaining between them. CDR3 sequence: CARSLDSGNEQYF. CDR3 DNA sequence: TGTGCCAGAAGCCTGGACTCTGGTAACGAGCAGTACTTC.

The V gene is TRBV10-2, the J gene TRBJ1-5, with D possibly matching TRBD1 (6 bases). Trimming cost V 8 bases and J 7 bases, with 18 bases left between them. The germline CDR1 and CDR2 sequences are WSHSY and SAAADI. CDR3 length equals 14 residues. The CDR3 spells CASGGGPGDQPQHF. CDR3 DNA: TGCGCCAGCGGGGGGGGGCCAGGGGACCAGCCCCAGCATTTT.

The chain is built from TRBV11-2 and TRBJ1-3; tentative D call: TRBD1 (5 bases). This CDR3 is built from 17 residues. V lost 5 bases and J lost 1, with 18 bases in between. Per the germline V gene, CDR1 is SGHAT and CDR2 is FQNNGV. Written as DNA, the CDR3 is TGTGCCAGCAGCGCACGGGCCGGTGGGGCATCTGGAAACACCATATATTTT. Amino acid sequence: CASSARAGGASGNTIYF.

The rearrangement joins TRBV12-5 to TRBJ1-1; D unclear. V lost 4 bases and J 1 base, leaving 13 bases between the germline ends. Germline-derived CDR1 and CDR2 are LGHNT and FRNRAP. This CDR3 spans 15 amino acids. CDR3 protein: CASGSTREANTEAFF. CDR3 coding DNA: TGTGCTAGTGGTTCCACCCGGGAGGCGAACACTGAAGCTTTCTTT.

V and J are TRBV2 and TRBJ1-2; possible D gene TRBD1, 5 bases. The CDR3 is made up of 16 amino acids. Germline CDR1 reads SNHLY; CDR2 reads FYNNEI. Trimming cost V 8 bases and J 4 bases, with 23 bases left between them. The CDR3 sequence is CASRRAGGGALYGYTF. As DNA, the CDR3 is TGTGCCAGCCGGAGGGCAGGAGGCGGGGCCCTCTATGGCTACACCTTC.